This T cell receptor (beta chain) was documented in a study of T cell responses to AZD1222 COVID-19 vaccine. Looking at the study overall: Second-dose groups at about 4 or about 12 weeks were pooled.

Findings and limits, study-wide: The study found Spike-specific TCR breadth and depth rose after two AZD1222 doses. Clonal diversity may have been underestimated, and the donors were mostly white British, with more females than males.

A word on this clone: Its antigen is unknown.

The CDR3 length is 14 residues. Trimming stripped 1 base from V and 5 bases from J, with 12 bases between. Germline V gene sequence: CDR1 SGHRS, CDR2 YFSETQ. Here immunoSEQ multiplex PCR was the method, and the copy in TCRdb shows in-frame clones only, minus some. The sample lists roughly 140,000 clones, about 90% occurring once. This specimen consisted of peripheral blood, obtained on day 0 of AZD1222 vaccination. The TCR originated in an adult in good health. The rearrangement uses TRBV5-1 and TRBJ2-5; TRBD2 is a possible D gene (6 bases). The CDR3 region is CASSLLSGDETQYF. The CDR3 coding sequence is TGCGCCAGCAGCTTGCTGTCGGGGGACGAGACCCAGTACTTC.